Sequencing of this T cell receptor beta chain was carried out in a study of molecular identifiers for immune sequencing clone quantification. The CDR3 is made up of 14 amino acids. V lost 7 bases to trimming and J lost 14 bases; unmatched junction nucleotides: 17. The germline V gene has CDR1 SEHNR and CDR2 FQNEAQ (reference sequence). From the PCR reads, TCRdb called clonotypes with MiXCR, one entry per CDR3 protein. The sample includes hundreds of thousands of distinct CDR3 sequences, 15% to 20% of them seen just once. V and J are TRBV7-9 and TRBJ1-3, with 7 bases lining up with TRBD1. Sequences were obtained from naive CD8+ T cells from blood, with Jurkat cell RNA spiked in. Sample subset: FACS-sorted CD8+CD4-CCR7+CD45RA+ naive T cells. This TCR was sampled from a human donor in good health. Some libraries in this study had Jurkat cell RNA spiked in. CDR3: CASTNDGAGTEVYF. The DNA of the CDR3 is TGTGCCAGCACCAACGATGGGGCCGGGACAGAGGTATATTTT.